The 32 T cell receptor beta chains below were found in one sample sequenced in a study of radiation and T cells in renal cell carcinoma. The data were produced by immunoSEQ multiplex PCR, yet TCRdb's version contains in-frame clones alone and is incomplete. The repertoire holds some 150,000 clones, with approximately 86% as singletons. Indicated time point: blood 4 weeks post-SBRT, at nephrectomy. Specified treatment: 15 Gy SBRT to primary tumor, nephrectomy 4 weeks later. This specimen consisted of blood, obtained from a patient whose treatment included radiotherapy and nephrectomy. These receptors came from a woman in her fifties or sixties with renal cell carcinoma.

V gene TRBV2 combines with J gene TRBJ2-3; 10 bases align to TRBD2. This CDR3 contains 16 residues. The V gene's germline CDR1 is SNHLY and CDR2 FYNNEI. V trimming: 6 bases; J trimming: 2 bases; junction bases outside the gene matches: 8. The CDR3 region is CASRPGLASLTDTQYF. Written as DNA, the CDR3 is TGTGCCAGCAGGCCGGGACTAGCGTCGCTCACAGATACGCAGTATTTT.

The gene calls are TRBV6-5 and TRBJ2-5, with TRBD1 as a possible D gene (5 bases). The germline gives CDR1 MNHEY, CDR2 SVGAGI. The ends were cut back, 6 bases at V and 8 bases at J, with 22 bases in the middle. CDR3 size: 15 residues. CDR3 sequence (DNA): TGTGCCAGCAGGGTACTGGCGGAAGGGGTCGCTACCCAGTACTTC. This encodes CASRVLAEGVATQYF.

This sequence joins TRBV28 and TRBJ1-1; no firm D call. The CDR3 loop spans 12 amino acids. Trimming removed 8 bases at V and 1 base at J, with 8 bases between. The germline gives CDR1 MDHEN, CDR2 SYDVKM. The CDR3 sequence: CASRIGNTEAFF. The CDR3 DNA follows: TGTGCCAGCCGAATCGGGAACACTGAAGCTTTCTTT.

The V call is TRBV2, the J call TRBJ2-3, with D possibly being TRBD2 (5 bases). The V gene's germline CDR1 is SNHLY and CDR2 FYNNEI. The CDR3 has 12 residues. Trimming stripped 6 bases from V and 10 bases from J, with 14 bases between. This chain's CDR3 is CASSLPPGSQYF. Here the CDR3 DNA reads TGTGCCAGCAGCCTGCCCCCGGGGTCGCAGTATTTT. Supplemented by reference TRBV2 and TRBJ2-3, the full variable domain reads EPEVTQTPSHQVTQMGQEVILRCVPISNHLYFYWYRQILGQKVEFLVSFYNNEISEKSEIFDDQFSVERPDGSNFTLKIRSTKLEDSAMYFCASSLPPGSQYFGPGTRLTVL.

CDR3 amino acids: CASSISGSTDTQYF. The DNA of the CDR3 is TGCGCCAGCAGCATTAGCGGGAGCACAGATACGCAGTATTTT. The chain couples TRBV5-1 to TRBJ2-3; 7 bases fit TRBD2. Per the germline V gene, CDR1 is SGHRS and CDR2 is YFSETQ. V dropped 4 bases and J dropped 0; count of bases not matched to a gene: 2. CDR3 length: 14 amino acids. The full variable domain, completed using reference TRBV5-1 and TRBJ2-3, is KAGVTQTPRYLIKTRGQQVTLSCSPISGHRSVSWYQQTPGQGLQFLFEYFSETQRNKGNFPGRFSGRQFSNSRSEMNVSTLELGDSALYLCASSISGSTDTQYFGPGTRLTVL.

The V gene is TRBV11-2, the J gene TRBJ2-7; 7 bases map to TRBD1. V shed 5 bases, J shed 7 bases, and the junction held 8 bases outside the gene matches. The CDR3 is made up of 13 amino acids. Germline CDR1 and CDR2: SGHAT and FQNNGV. CDR3 sequence reads: CASSEGTVGEQYF. The DNA of the CDR3 is TGTGCCAGCAGCGAAGGGACAGTCGGTGAGCAGTACTTC.

The chain carries TRBV28 and TRBJ2-6, with D unclear. From germline, CDR1 is MDHEN and CDR2 SYDVKM. The V end lost 6 bases, the J end lost 0 bases, and 9 bases lay between the germline ends. This CDR3 is built from 15 residues. The CDR3 is CASRYTSSGANVLTF. Written as DNA, the CDR3 is TGTGCCAGCAGGTACACGAGCTCTGGGGCCAACGTCCTGACTTTC.

V usage is TRBV19 and J usage is TRBJ2-7; 7 bases fit TRBD2. The V gene's germline CDR1 is LNHDA and CDR2 SQIVND (reference sequence). J was trimmed by 7 bases and V by 4 bases; bases with no gene match: 10. This CDR3 contains 14 residues. CDR3 nucleotides: TGTGCCAGTAGTACAAGCGGGGTCGTGGGAGAGCAGTACTTC. It specifies CASSTSGVVGEQYF.

The chain joins TRBV5-1 to TRBJ1-5; D remains ambiguous. CDR3 length equals 13 residues. The V end was cut by 4 bases, the J end by 5 bases, with 10 bases between. Germline V gene data show CDR1 as SGHRS and CDR2 as YFSETQ. The CDR3 sequence: CASSTDVDQPQHF. Written as DNA, the CDR3 is TGCGCCAGCAGCACGGACGTGGATCAGCCCCAGCATTTT. Complete variable domain (other parts from reference TRBV5-1 and TRBJ1-5): KAGVTQTPRYLIKTRGQQVTLSCSPISGHRSVSWYQQTPGQGLQFLFEYFSETQRNKGNFPGRFSGRQFSNSRSEMNVSTLELGDSALYLCASSTDVDQPQHFGDGTRLSIL.

V usage is TRBV4-1 and J usage is TRBJ1-1; D remains ambiguous. The CDR3 runs 16 residues. Germline CDR1 and CDR2: MGHRA and YSYEKL. The V end was cut by 2 bases, the J end by 5 bases, with 18 bases between. CDR3 in amino acids: CASSQPREISWTEAFF. The CDR3 coding sequence is TGCGCCAGCAGCCAACCCCGGGAAATAAGTTGGACTGAAGCTTTCTTT.

The chain uses TRBV2 and TRBJ1-1; no clear D gene. CDR1 and CDR2 (germline): SNHLY, FYNNEI. Trimming left V 4 bases short and J 0 bases short, with 9 bases between. The CDR3 runs to 14 residues. The CDR3 sequence: CASSASSVNTEAFF. CDR3 DNA sequence: TGTGCCAGCAGTGCTAGTTCGGTGAACACTGAAGCTTTCTTT.

J is TRBJ2-3 and V is TRBV5-1; D may correspond to TRBD1 or TRBD2 (7 bases each). This CDR3 spans 15 amino acids. V was pared by 4 bases and J by 0 bases, with 12 bases between. CDR1 is SGHRS, CDR2 YFSETQ, per germline. CDR3 sequence (DNA): TGCGCCAGCAGCCCGGGGGGACAGAGCACAGATACGCAGTATTTT. Protein sequence: CASSPGGQSTDTQYF. Full variable domain (remainder filled in from reference TRBV5-1 and TRBJ2-3): KAGVTQTPRYLIKTRGQQVTLSCSPISGHRSVSWYQQTPGQGLQFLFEYFSETQRNKGNFPGRFSGRQFSNSRSEMNVSTLELGDSALYLCASSPGGQSTDTQYFGPGTRLTVL.

The gene calls are TRBV19 and TRBJ1-1, with D possibly TRBD1 on 5 matching bases. The V end lost 3 bases, the J end lost 1 base, and 9 bases lay between the germline ends. The CDR3 has 14 amino acids. Germline V gives CDR1 LNHDA, CDR2 SQIVND (reference sequence). The CDR3 is CASSIAGGNTEAFF. The CDR3 DNA sequence: TGTGCCAGTAGTATCGCGGGGGGGAACACTGAAGCTTTCTTT.

The chain joins TRBV29-1 to TRBJ2-1; no reliable D call. Germline values: CDR1 SQVTM, CDR2 ANQGSEA. The ends were cut back, 6 bases at V and 13 bases at J, with 16 bases in the middle. This CDR3 is built from 11 residues. The CDR3 spells CSVTTGPPQFF. CDR3 nucleotide sequence: TGCAGCGTCACTACCGGGCCCCCCCAGTTCTTC.

This chain links TRBV19 with TRBJ1-6; maybe TRBD1 (5 bases). Trimming took 6 bases from V and 5 from J, leaving 14 bases between them. Germline values: CDR1 LNHDA, CDR2 SQIVND (reference sequence). The CDR3 runs 15 residues. In DNA, the CDR3 is TGTGCCAGTAGGTCCCAGGGTTTCGATAATTCACCCCTCCACTTT. Translation gives CASRSQGFDNSPLHF.

This chain links TRBV19 with TRBJ1-4, with unresolved D. Germline-derived CDR1 and CDR2 are LNHDA and SQIVND (reference sequence). The ends were cut back, 11 bases at V and 0 bases at J, with 19 bases in the middle. This CDR3 is 16 amino acids long. The DNA for the CDR3 is TGTGCCCGACTCGGTGGGGAGGGCTCAACTAATGAAAAACTGTTTTTT. It yields the protein CARLGGEGSTNEKLFF.

This rearrangement joins TRBV15 to TRBJ1-1, with D maybe TRBD1 (5 bases). The CDR3 contains 12 residues. Germline CDR1 is LNHNV and CDR2 is YYDKDF (reference sequence). V was trimmed by 1 base and J by 6 bases, leaving 6 bases between them. In nucleotides, the CDR3 is TGTGCCACCAGCAGAGTACAGGCTGAAGCTTTCTTT. It is translated as CATSRVQAEAFF.

The CDR3 region has the DNA TGTGCCAGTAGCGAATTGACACGACACGATGGCTACACCTTC. This encodes CASSELTRHDGYTF. The chain joins TRBV19 to TRBJ1-2; D unresolved. The V end lost 6 bases, the J end lost 6 bases, and 17 bases lay between the germline ends. CDR1 and CDR2 from the germline V gene are LNHDA and SQIVND (reference sequence). This CDR3 has 14 amino acids.

The chain combines TRBV28 with TRBJ1-5, with TRBD1 matching over 7 bases. Losses at the gene ends were 4 bases for V and 2 bases for J; bases not matched to a gene: 5. Per the germline V gene, CDR1 is MDHEN and CDR2 is SYDVKM. This CDR3 spans 15 amino acids. The CDR3 region has the DNA TGTGCCAGCAGTTCAGGGGGAATCGGCAATCAGCCCCAGCATTTT. Protein: CASSSGGIGNQPQHF.

The chain carries TRBV4-2 and TRBJ2-3; TRBD2 aligns across 12 bases. The CDR3 covers 18 residues. The V gene's germline CDR1 is LGHNA and CDR2 YNFKEQ. Unmatched junction bases numbered 14, after V lost 5 bases and J lost 5 bases. DNA for the CDR3: TGTGCCAGCAGCTCTCCTACCCTAGCGGGAGGGCCGGGAGATACGCAGTATTTT. Its protein product is CASSSPTLAGGPGDTQYF.

The V call is TRBV6-5, the J call TRBJ1-5; 9 bases align to TRBD1. Germline CDR1 reads MNHEY; CDR2 reads SVGAGI. The J segment lost 4 bases and the V segment lost 6 bases, leaving 4 bases of the junction unmatched. The CDR3 has 14 residues. CDR3 loop: CASRPGQGNQPQHF. CDR3 bases: TGTGCCAGCAGGCCGGGACAGGGAAATCAGCCCCAGCATTTT.

The rearrangement links TRBV5-6 to TRBJ1-6; D may be TRBD1 (6 bases). The CDR3 runs to 14 residues. The V gene lost 4 bases and the J gene lost 9 bases, with 14 bases spanning the gap. Germline V CDR1 and CDR2: SGHDT, YYEEEE. CDR3 sequence: CASSQGRLGSPLHF. CDR3 bases: TGTGCCAGCAGCCAGGGGCGACTGGGTTCACCCCTCCACTTT.

This chain uses TRBV4-3 with TRBJ1-2, with 7 positions matching TRBD1. CDR1 and CDR2 from the germline V gene are LGHNA and YSLEER. This CDR3 is built from 13 residues. The V and J ends lost 3 bases and 5 bases, in that order; junction bases with no gene match: 3. The CDR3 loop is CASSHQGGYGYTF. The CDR3 DNA follows: TGCGCCAGCAGCCATCAGGGGGGGTATGGCTACACCTTC.

CDR3 region: CASSSLPSPLHF. The CDR3 nucleotides read TGTGCCAGCAGCTCATTGCCATCACCCCTCCACTTT. The V gene is TRBV5-6, the J gene TRBJ1-6, with D unclear. The CDR3 is 12 residues long. Trimming took off 3 bases at V and 10 bases at J, with 8 bases between the two ends. Looked up from germline, CDR1 is SGHDT and CDR2 is YYEEEE.

The rearrangement links TRBV27 to TRBJ2-1; 9 bases align to TRBD2. Germline CDR1 and CDR2: MNHEY and SMNVEV (reference sequence). Trimming removed 5 bases from V and 2 bases from J; junction bases left unmatched: 7. The CDR3 length is 16 residues. The CDR3 DNA reads as TGTGCCAGCAGTCTCAAAGGCGGGGGGGCCTACAATGAGCAGTTCTTC. This gives the protein CASSLKGGGAYNEQFF.

The chain carries TRBV5-1 and TRBJ1-6, with 9 nucleotides matching TRBD1. The germline gives CDR1 SGHRS, CDR2 YFSETQ. V was clipped by 4 bases and J by 9 bases; unmatched bases: 5. This CDR3 is built from 14 residues. CDR3 loop: CASSVRDRVSPLHF. CDR3 in DNA: TGCGCCAGCAGCGTTCGGGACAGGGTTTCACCCCTCCACTTT.

The CDR3 protein is CASSLDLAGEQYF. The CDR3 coding sequence is TGTGCCAGCAGCCTCGACTTGGCGGGCGAGCAGTACTTC. This chain joins TRBV4-2 and TRBJ2-7; TRBD2 is a possible D gene (5 bases). This CDR3 is built from 13 residues. Germline lookup yields CDR1 LGHNA and CDR2 YNFKEQ. V lost 4 bases and J lost 6, with 13 bases in between.

A single count supports this clone. V and J are TRBV5-1 and TRBJ2-7; TRBD2 agrees at 14 bases. Germline-derived CDR1 and CDR2 are SGHRS and YFSETQ. The CDR3 sequence is 14 residues long. V shed 7 bases and J 6 bases; nucleotides not matched to a gene: 6. The CDR3: CASHQGLAGGEQYF. The CDR3 DNA sequence: TGCGCCAGCCACCAAGGACTAGCGGGAGGCGAGCAGTACTTC.

V and J are TRBV6-5 and TRBJ2-3; D tentatively reads TRBD1 or TRBD2 (7 bases each). CDR3 length: 15 residues. V was cut by 8 bases and J by 3 bases, with 18 bases left in between. In germline, CDR1 is MNHEY, CDR2 SVGAGI. CDR3 amino acids: CASRQGGGSTDTQYF. CDR3 DNA: TGTGCCAGCCGCCAGGGGGGAGGGAGTACAGATACGCAGTATTTT.

This sequence joins TRBV21-1 and TRBJ2-3; the table gives TRBD1 as D, unverified against the DNA. TRBV21-1 is listed as a pseudogene. The CDR3 sequence is 16 residues long. CDR3 DNA: TGTGCCAGCAGCAATGGGGCGGGACAGACCACAGATACGCAGTATTTT. The encoded protein is CASSNGAGQTTDTQYF.

This rearrangement joins TRBV29-1 to TRBJ1-2, with D hard to call. The V gene lost 1 base and the J gene lost 8 bases, with 17 bases spanning the gap. The CDR3 loop spans 14 amino acids. Germline V gene data show CDR1 as SQVTM and CDR2 as ANQGSEA. CDR3 protein: CSVEAIGILGGYTF. The CDR3 DNA sequence: TGCAGCGTTGAAGCGATAGGGATACTGGGAGGCTACACCTTC.

The rearrangement joins TRBV7-9 to TRBJ2-1; D is ambiguous. Trimming cost V 1 base and J 7 bases, with 14 bases left between them. The germline V gene encodes CDR1 SEHNR and CDR2 FQNEAQ (reference sequence). This CDR3 is 15 amino acids long. CDR3 residues: CASSLGSNLGNEQFF. In DNA form, the CDR3 reads TGTGCCAGCAGCTTAGGGTCTAACCTGGGGAATGAGCAGTTCTTC.